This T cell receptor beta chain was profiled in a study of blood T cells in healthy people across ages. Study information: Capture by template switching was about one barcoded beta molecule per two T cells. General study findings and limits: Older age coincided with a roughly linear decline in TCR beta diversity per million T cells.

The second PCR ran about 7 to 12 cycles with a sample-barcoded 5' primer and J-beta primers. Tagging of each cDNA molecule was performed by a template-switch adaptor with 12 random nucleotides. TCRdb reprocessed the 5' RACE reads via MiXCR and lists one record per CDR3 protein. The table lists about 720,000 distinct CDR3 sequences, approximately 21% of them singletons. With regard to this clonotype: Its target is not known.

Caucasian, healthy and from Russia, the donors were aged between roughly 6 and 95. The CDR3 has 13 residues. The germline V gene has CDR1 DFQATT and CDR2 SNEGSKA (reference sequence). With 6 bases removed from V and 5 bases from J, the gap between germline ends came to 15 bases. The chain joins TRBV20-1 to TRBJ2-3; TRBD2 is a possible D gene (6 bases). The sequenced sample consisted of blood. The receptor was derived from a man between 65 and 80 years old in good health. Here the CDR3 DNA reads TGCAGTGCGGAGGGCCAGGGAGGAGATACGCAGTATTTT. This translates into CSAEGQGGDTQYF.